A single sample gave rise to the 23 T cell receptor beta chains below, sequenced in a study of T cell changes during pregnancy in multiple sclerosis. TCRdb keeps only in-frame clones here, not all; method: immunoSEQ multiplex PCR. The sample consists of about 88,000 clones, under 95% of them appearing once. This material consisted of peripheral blood, taken in the first trimester of pregnancy. The receptors derive from a female donor with multiple sclerosis, enrolled in a pregnancy study.

The chain recombines TRBV11-2 with TRBJ2-7; D is perhaps TRBD1 (5 bases). Trimming pared 4 bases from V and 3 bases from J, leaving 10 bases between. The CDR3 runs 13 residues. Looked up from germline, CDR1 is SGHAT and CDR2 is FQNNGV. DNA for the CDR3: TGTGCCAGCAGCTACTGGGGCAACTACGAGCAGTACTTC. This codes for CASSYWGNYEQYF. The full variable domain, its missing parts supplied by reference TRBV11-2 and TRBJ2-7, is EAGVAQSPRYKIIEKRQSVAFWCNPISGHATLYWYQQILGQGPKLLIQFQNNGVVDDSQLPKDRFSAERLKGVDSTLKIQPAKLEDSAVYLCASSYWGNYEQYFGPGTRLTVT.

The chain couples TRBV12-5 to TRBJ2-4; a possible D gene is TRBD1 (8 bases). The V gene lost 6 bases and the J gene lost 1 base, with 16 bases spanning the gap. CDR1 is LGHNT and CDR2 is FRNRAP in the germline V gene. This CDR3 spans 16 amino acids. CDR3 sequence: CASGSTGGEAKNIQYF. CDR3 nucleotides: TGTGCTAGTGGGTCAACAGGGGGGGAGGCCAAAAACATTCAGTACTTC.

The CDR3 loop is CASSKTVGGGNTIYF. CDR3 nucleotide sequence: TGTGCCAGTAGTAAAACGGTAGGAGGAGGAAACACCATATATTTT. V gene TRBV19 combines with J gene TRBJ1-3; D remains ambiguous. CDR3 size: 15 residues. Trimming stripped 4 bases from V and 4 bases from J, with 14 bases between. Germline V gives CDR1 LNHDA, CDR2 SQIVND (reference sequence).

This chain connects TRBV5-1 to TRBJ1-1; D is unclear. The CDR3 length is 15 residues. V lost 3 bases and J 1 base, leaving 13 bases between the germline ends. Germline lookup yields CDR1 SGHRS and CDR2 YFSETQ. The CDR3 region is CASSSRGLQNTEAFF. In nucleotides, the CDR3 is TGCGCCAGCAGCTCACGGGGTCTGCAGAACACTGAAGCTTTCTTT.

This rearrangement joins TRBV6-6 to TRBJ2-4, with TRBD1 matching over 8 bases. The germline gives CDR1 MNHNY, CDR2 SVGAGI (reference sequence). Unmatched junction bases numbered 5, after V lost 5 bases and J lost 8 bases. The CDR3 has 13 amino acids. The DNA of the CDR3 is TGTGCCAGCAGTAGGACAGGGTCGGACATTCAGTACTTC. It codes for CASSRTGSDIQYF.

This clone was observed once. The chain combines TRBV5-1 with TRBJ2-7; 11 bases agree with TRBD1. CDR3 length equals 15 residues. Germline trimming cut 0 bases from V and 3 bases from J; bases unmatched to any gene: 2. Looked up from germline, CDR1 is SGHRS and CDR2 is YFSETQ. CDR3 in DNA: TGCGCCAGCAGCTTGGAGGGACAGGGGGGCTACGAGCAGTACTTC. Translating gives CASSLEGQGGYEQYF.

This CDR3 is CASSASLAVGAMVEKLFF. Written as DNA, the CDR3 is TGTGCCAGCAGCGCCTCCTTAGCGGTTGGGGCGATGGTTGAAAAACTGTTTTTT. V and J are TRBV9 and TRBJ1-4, with D tentatively TRBD1 (5 bases). The CDR3 runs to 18 residues. Germline V lookup: CDR1 SGDLS, CDR2 YYNGEE. Trimming removed 3 bases at V and 7 bases at J, with 25 bases between.

The rearrangement joins TRBV4-1 to TRBJ2-1, with TRBD2 identical over 12 bases. The germline V gene encodes CDR1 MGHRA and CDR2 YSYEKL. This CDR3 contains 15 residues. V gave up 2 bases and J gave up 6 bases; unmatched junction bases: 2. CDR3 amino acids: CASSQPTSGGNEQFF. CDR3 in DNA: TGCGCCAGCAGCCAACCGACTAGCGGGGGCAATGAGCAGTTCTTC.

V and J are TRBV27 and TRBJ1-2; D gene unclear. The CDR3 is made up of 13 amino acids. Trimming stripped 2 bases from V and 4 bases from J, with 8 bases between. The germline V gene has CDR1 MNHEY and CDR2 SMNVEV (reference sequence). CDR3 coding DNA: TGTGCCAGCAGTTTAGCGGGTCCCTATGGCTACACCTTC. This sequence encodes CASSLAGPYGYTF.

V is TRBV27 and J is TRBJ2-7; D may be TRBD1 (6 bases). The CDR3 sequence is 14 residues long. Germline CDR1 is MNHEY and CDR2 is SMNVEV (reference sequence). Trimming left V 5 bases short and J 5 bases short, with 16 bases between. The CDR3 is CASSPDRNEDEQYF. In DNA form, the CDR3 reads TGTGCCAGCAGTCCTGACAGGAATGAAGACGAGCAGTACTTC.

The rearrangement uses TRBV30 and TRBJ2-1; TRBD2 aligns across 12 bases. CDR1 is GTSNPN and CDR2 is SVGIG in the germline V gene (reference sequence). The CDR3 runs 14 residues. Trimming took 8 bases from V and 0 from J; bases not matched to a gene: 2. This CDR3 reads CAKTSGSSYNEQFF. CDR3 sequence (DNA): TGTGCCAAGACTAGCGGGAGCTCCTACAATGAGCAGTTCTTC.

J is TRBJ1-3 and V is TRBV6-5, with unresolved D. The germline V gene encodes CDR1 MNHEY and CDR2 SVGAGI. V was clipped by 5 bases and J by 1 base, with 12 bases between them. The CDR3 runs 15 residues. The CDR3 DNA reads TGTGCCAGCAGTGGCCCTCGCCGATCTGGAAACACCATATATTTT. Amino acid sequence: CASSGPRRSGNTIYF.

This clone appeared a single time. The chain is built from TRBV19 and TRBJ2-1; 10 bases line up with TRBD2. The CDR3 extends over 15 amino acids. V dropped 5 bases and J dropped 4; count of bases not matched to a gene: 5. Germline values: CDR1 LNHDA, CDR2 SQIVND (reference sequence). The CDR3: CASSALAGVYNEQFF. CDR3 nucleotide sequence: TGTGCCAGTAGTGCCCTAGCGGGGGTTTACAATGAGCAGTTCTTC.

The J gene is TRBJ2-7, the V gene TRBV4-2; D is possibly TRBD2 (5 bases). V lost 0 bases to trimming and J lost 5 bases, with 14 bases between them. CDR3 length: 15 amino acids. Germline CDR1 is LGHNA and CDR2 is YNFKEQ. Here the CDR3 reads CASSQEGPTGDEQYF. CDR3 DNA sequence: TGTGCCAGCAGCCAAGAAGGACCCACCGGGGACGAGCAGTACTTC.

As regards this clone: Other DNA sequences in the sample encode the same CDR3. The V call is TRBV5-1, the J call TRBJ2-7; 10 bases align to TRBD1. Germline trimming cut 2 bases from V and 2 bases from J; bases unmatched to any gene: 1. The germline CDR1 and CDR2 sequences are SGHRS and YFSETQ. This CDR3 spans 14 amino acids. Written as DNA, the CDR3 is TGCGCCAGCAGCTTAGGGACAGGGGCCTACGAGCAGTACTTC. Protein product: CASSLGTGAYEQYF.

The chain has TRBV6-9 and TRBJ2-1, with D perhaps TRBD1 (6 bases). The CDR3 totals 17 residues. The germline CDR1 and CDR2 sequences are MNHGY and SVAAGI. V shed 2 bases and J shed 2 bases, with 16 bases lying between them. The CDR3 spells CASSYPCLGAPYNEQFF. The CDR3 region has the DNA TGTGCCAGCAGTTATCCCTGTTTGGGGGCACCCTACAATGAGCAGTTCTTC.

The CDR3 spells CASSPSLRGETQYF. The CDR3 nucleotides read TGTGCCAGTAGCCCCTCTCTTCGGGGGGAGACCCAGTACTTC. The rearrangement joins TRBV19 to TRBJ2-5; D is possibly TRBD2 (6 bases). Germline CDR1 is LNHDA and CDR2 is SQIVND (reference sequence). The V gene lost 6 bases and the J gene lost 5 bases, with 16 bases spanning the gap. CDR3 length: 14 residues.

The chain employs TRBV5-1 and TRBJ1-1, with TRBD1 matching over 10 bases. The trim removed 4 bases at V and 5 bases at J, leaving 5 bases unmatched. The CDR3 totals 14 residues. Germline CDR1 is SGHRS and CDR2 is YFSETQ. The CDR3 protein is CASSRTGGETEAFF. In DNA, the CDR3 is TGCGCCAGCAGCCGGACAGGGGGTGAGACTGAAGCTTTCTTT.

This rearrangement joins TRBV7-2 to TRBJ1-1; 7 nucleotides align to TRBD1. This CDR3 is 13 amino acids long. V was pared by 4 bases and J by 9 bases, with 8 bases of the junction left unmatched. Germline V lookup: CDR1 SGHTA, CDR2 FQGNSA. CDR3 sequence reads: CASSWGTELQAFF. As DNA, the CDR3 is TGTGCCAGCAGCTGGGGGACAGAGCTTCAAGCTTTCTTT.

This clone was found a few times. The V gene is TRBV19, the J gene TRBJ1-5, with D uncertain. This CDR3 contains 14 residues. Germline V lookup: CDR1 LNHDA, CDR2 SQIVND (reference sequence). V lost 2 bases and J lost 5, with 10 bases in between. Here the CDR3 reads CASSIRGPHQPQHF. As DNA, the CDR3 is TGTGCCAGTAGTATACGAGGGCCCCATCAGCCCCAGCATTTT.

The chain is built from TRBV27 and TRBJ2-7; TRBD1 matches 7 bases. The germline V gene encodes CDR1 MNHEY and CDR2 SMNVEV (reference sequence). Unmatched junction bases numbered 5, after V lost 3 bases and J lost 0 bases. The CDR3 totals 15 residues. CDR3 coding DNA: TGTGCCAGCAGTTTGGGACAGCAGAGCTCCTACGAGCAGTACTTC. Protein product: CASSLGQQSSYEQYF.

The chain uses TRBV15 and TRBJ2-5; tentatively, D is TRBD2 (5 bases). The germline V gene has CDR1 LNHNV and CDR2 YYDKDF (reference sequence). This CDR3 region has 17 residues. V lost 0 bases and J lost 2, with 16 bases in between. The CDR3 bases are TGTGCCACCAGCAGAGAGCTAGCAGGATCGGGACAAGAGACCCAGTACTTC. This sequence encodes CATSRELAGSGQETQYF.

This rearrangement joins TRBV18 to TRBJ2-1, with D tentatively TRBD2 (5 bases). Germline V gene sequence: CDR1 KGHSH, CDR2 LQKENI. V gave up 4 bases and J gave up 7 bases, with 20 bases separating them. This CDR3 comprises 16 residues. The CDR3 nucleotides are TGTGCCAGCTCACTCTACGGGGATTTGGGTGGAAATGAGCAGTTCTTC. Translated, it gives CASSLYGDLGGNEQFF.